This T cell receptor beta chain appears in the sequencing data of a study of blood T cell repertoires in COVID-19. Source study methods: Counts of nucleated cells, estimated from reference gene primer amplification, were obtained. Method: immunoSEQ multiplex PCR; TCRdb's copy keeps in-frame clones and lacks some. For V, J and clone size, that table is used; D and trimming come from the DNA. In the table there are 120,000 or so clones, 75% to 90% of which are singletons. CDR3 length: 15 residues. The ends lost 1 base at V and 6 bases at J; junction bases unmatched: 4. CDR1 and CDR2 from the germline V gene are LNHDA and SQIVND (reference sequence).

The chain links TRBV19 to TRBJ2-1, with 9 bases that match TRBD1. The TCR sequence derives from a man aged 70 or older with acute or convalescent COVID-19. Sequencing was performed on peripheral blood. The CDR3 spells CASSIGDRVGNEQFF. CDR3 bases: TGTGCCAGTAGTATAGGGGACAGGGTCGGCAATGAGCAGTTCTTC.